This section outlines one T cell receptor beta chain sequence together with its context. Profiled with immunoSEQ multiplex PCR; TCRdb holds only in-frame clones, not every one. The profile shows about 82,000 clones, around 85% of them singletons. The data were taken from a study of T cell responses to AZD1222 COVID-19 vaccine. The V gene end was trimmed by 5 bases and the J gene end by 8 bases; junction bases not matched to a gene: 14. The CDR3 runs to 16 residues. Looked up from germline, CDR1 is SGHTA and CDR2 is FQGNSA. The sample consisted of peripheral blood, taken 28 days after the second AZD1222 dose. This clonotype originated in an adult who received the AZD1222 COVID-19 vaccine. The chain joins TRBV7-2 to TRBJ1-4; TRBD1 aligns across 7 bases. CDR3 loop: CASSRGQVPEREKLFF. The CDR3 nucleotides read TGTGCCAGCAGCCGCGGACAGGTACCCGAACGCGAAAAACTGTTTTTT.